The 27 T cell receptor beta chains below were found in one sample sequenced in a study of T cells after yellow fever vaccination. TCRdb redid the calling of the 5' RACE reads with MiXCR, one entry per CDR3 protein. The repertoire consists of approximately 300,000 distinct CDR3 sequences, with more than 8.5% occurring once and the leading ten covering more than 15%. Sequenced here: PBMCs, sampled on the day of the first yellow fever vaccination. The receptors come from a man younger than 30 who received the YFV17D yellow fever vaccine.

This chain connects TRBV7-9 to TRBJ2-5; D is unresolved. The CDR3 loop spans 13 amino acids. Trimming shortened V by 1 base and J by 6 bases, and 9 bases separated the two germline ends. Germline V CDR1 and CDR2: SEHNR, FQNEAQ (reference sequence). CDR3 amino acids: CASSLVDWQTQYF. The CDR3 DNA sequence: TGTGCCAGCAGCTTAGTTGACTGGCAGACCCAGTACTTC. The full variable domain, its missing parts supplied by reference TRBV7-9 and TRBJ2-5, is DTGVSQNPRHKITKRGQNVTFRCDPISEHNRLYWYRQTLGQGPEFLTYFQNEAQLEKSRLLSDRFSAERPKGSFSTLEIQRTEQGDSAMYLCASSLVDWQTQYFGPGTRLLVL.

The chain joins TRBV12-3 or TRBV12-4 to TRBJ2-1; TRBD2 matches at 9 bases. This CDR3 is 15 amino acids long. The ends lost 5 bases at V and 6 bases at J; junction bases unmatched: 8. CDR3 loop: CASSPPAGGGNEQFF. The CDR3 DNA reads TGTGCCAGCAGTCCTCCGGCGGGGGGGGGCAATGAGCAGTTCTTC.

The V call is TRBV29-1, the J call TRBJ1-4; TRBD1 aligns across 10 bases. This CDR3 has 13 amino acids. Trimming at V came to 5 bases and at J to 6 bases, leaving 3 bases not matched to a gene. CDR1 is SQVTM, CDR2 ANQGSEA, per germline. CDR3 bases: TGCAGCGTTCGACAGGGGGCACATGAAAAACTGTTTTTT. Protein: CSVRQGAHEKLFF. Combining the CDR3 with reference TRBV29-1 and TRBJ1-4 gives the whole variable domain SAVISQKPSRDICQRGTSLTIQCQVDSQVTMMFWYRQQPGQSLTLIATANQGSEATYESGFVIDKFPISRPNLTFSTLTVSNMSPEDSSIYLCSVRQGAHEKLFFGSGTQLSVL.

This clonotype has a handful of counts. This chain joins TRBV5-1 and TRBJ2-1, with D perhaps TRBD1 (6 bases). The CDR3 is made up of 14 amino acids. Germline V lookup: CDR1 SGHRS, CDR2 YFSETQ. The V gene lost 4 bases and the J gene lost 5 bases, with 13 bases spanning the gap. The CDR3 reads CASSQVPGDNEQFF. In DNA form, the CDR3 reads TGCGCCAGCAGCCAAGTCCCAGGGGACAATGAGCAGTTCTTC.

This clonotype was seen more than once but under ten times. The chain is built from TRBV5-6 and TRBJ2-5; D is uncertain. V gave up 0 bases and J gave up 13 bases, with 13 bases separating them. Looked up from germline, CDR1 is SGHDT and CDR2 is YYEEEE. This CDR3 has 12 residues. CDR3 bases: TGTGCCAGCAGCTTGGAAGGTCGTGAGCGGTACTTC. Translation gives CASSLEGRERYF.

This clonotype has a handful of counts. The V and J genes are TRBV30 and TRBJ2-2, with TRBD1 identical over 7 bases. The V segment lost 7 bases and the J segment 3 bases; nucleotides outside the gene matches: 11. The CDR3 totals 15 residues. The germline V gene encodes CDR1 GTSNPN and CDR2 SVGIG (reference sequence). The CDR3 sequence: CASPGQQIYTGELFF. In nucleotides, the CDR3 is TGTGCCTCCCCGGGACAGCAGATCTACACCGGGGAGCTGTTTTTT.

The sample holds a few counts of this clonotype. The chain couples TRBV6-1 to TRBJ1-2, with D possibly matching TRBD1 (5 bases). Germline CDR1 reads MNHNS; CDR2 reads SASEGT. V was shortened by 0 bases and J by 2 bases, with 7 bases between the two germline ends. The CDR3 contains 14 residues. CDR3 residues: CASSEAGRNYGYTF. CDR3 nucleotides: TGTGCCAGCAGTGAAGCGGGACGCAACTATGGCTACACCTTC.

This clonotype occurred a few times. This chain links TRBV4-3 with TRBJ2-1; the match to TRBD2 covers 14 bases. This CDR3 region has 18 residues. V lost 4 bases, J lost 8 bases, and 13 bases stayed unmatched. From germline, CDR1 is LGHNA and CDR2 YSLEER. In DNA, the CDR3 is TGCGCCAGCAGCCGGACCAATCCGCCGGGACTAGCGGGGGATGAGCAGTTCTTC. Residues: CASSRTNPPGLAGDEQFF.

In this sample, this clonotype turned up many times. The J gene is TRBJ2-5, the V gene TRBV20-1; 7 nucleotides agree with TRBD2. Germline assignment: CDR1 DFQATT and CDR2 SNEGSKA (reference sequence). Germline trimming cut 1 base from V and 2 bases from J; bases unmatched to any gene: 7. The CDR3 loop spans 15 amino acids. CDR3 amino acids: CSARATRGVQETQYF. In nucleotides, the CDR3 is TGCAGTGCTAGAGCAACTCGGGGGGTACAAGAGACCCAGTACTTC.

This chain uses TRBV7-3 with TRBJ2-5; 9 bases are a match to TRBD1. Per germline, CDR1 SGHTA and CDR2 FQGTGA. With 0 bases clipped from V and 3 bases from J, the junction kept 5 bases outside the gene matches. The CDR3 sequence is 16 residues long. The CDR3 sequence is CASSLTGTGLEETQYF. As DNA, the CDR3 is TGTGCCAGCAGCTTAACAGGGACAGGGCTAGAAGAGACCCAGTACTTC. The full variable domain, completed using reference TRBV7-3 and TRBJ2-5, is GAGVSQTPSNKVTEKGKYVELRCDPISGHTALYWYRQSLGQGPEFLIYFQGTGAADDSGLPNDRFFAVRPEGSVSTLKIQRTERGDSAVYLCASSLTGTGLEETQYFGPGTRLLVL.

There are a few counts of this clonotype. For the CDR3, the DNA is TGTGCCAGCAGCTTAGGGGGTCGGGGGATCCATGAGCAGTTCTTC. Translating gives CASSLGGRGIHEQFF. The chain recombines TRBV11-3 with TRBJ2-1; D is possibly TRBD2 (6 bases). The CDR3 is 15 residues long. With 1 base removed from V and 8 bases from J, the gap between germline ends came to 15 bases. Germline values: CDR1 SGHNT, CDR2 YENEEA.

With regard to this clonotype: Since the CDR3 does not end with the conserved phenylalanine or tryptophan, this likely comes from a read error. The chain recombines TRBV6-5 with TRBJ1-1; no firm D call. V shed 2 bases and J shed 1 base, with 8 bases lying between them. Germline CDR1 is MNHEY and CDR2 is SVGAGI. This CDR3 contains 14 residues. In DNA form, the CDR3 reads TGTGCCAGCAGTTACGGGGTTGCGAACACTGAAGCTTTCTCT. Protein: CASSYGVANTEAFS.

This clonotype was seen at least ten times. The chain couples TRBV7-2 to TRBJ2-3; D possibly corresponds to TRBD2 (7 bases). Trimming removed 1 base at V and 5 bases at J, with 13 bases between. This CDR3 is 15 amino acids long. Germline CDR1 is SGHTA and CDR2 is FQGNSA. The CDR3 is CASSLGRGGEDTQYF. The CDR3 DNA reads as TGTGCCAGCAGCTTAGGGAGGGGGGGGGAAGATACGCAGTATTTT.

V and J are TRBV7-2 and TRBJ2-2; possibly TRBD2 for D (5 bases). Trimming stripped 1 base from V and 0 bases from J, with 9 bases between. The CDR3 spans 16 residues. Germline CDR1 is SGHTA and CDR2 is FQGNSA. The CDR3, as DNA: TGTGCCAGCAGCTTAGAGTCAGCGGCGAACACCGGGGAGCTGTTTTTT. As protein: CASSLESAANTGELFF.

V usage is TRBV12-3 or TRBV12-4 and J usage is TRBJ1-2; D is possibly TRBD1 (6 bases). Between the trimmed V and J ends, which lost 6 bases and 5 bases, there was a span of 19 bases. This CDR3 comprises 15 residues. The CDR3 protein is CASSPRGGPSYGYTF. In DNA, the CDR3 is TGTGCCAGCAGCCCGAGAGGGGGACCCTCGTATGGCTACACCTTC.

This clonotype was counted ten times or more. This rearrangement joins TRBV4-2 to TRBJ2-2; 15 bases are a match to TRBD2. The CDR3 totals 20 residues. V was pared by 4 bases and J by 3 bases, with 12 bases of the junction left unmatched. Germline V CDR1 and CDR2: LGHNA, YNFKEQ. CDR3 protein: CASSPQGSGLAGGHTGELFF. The DNA for the CDR3 is TGTGCCAGCAGCCCCCAAGGGTCTGGACTAGCGGGGGGGCACACCGGGGAGCTGTTTTTT.

This clonotype came up many times. V is TRBV5-6 and J is TRBJ1-1; weak D call: TRBD1 (5 bases). The germline V and J ends were trimmed by 4 bases and 4 bases, with 8 bases remaining between them. Germline V gene data show CDR1 as SGHDT and CDR2 as YYEEEE. The CDR3 contains 12 residues. The CDR3 nucleotides read TGTGCCAGCAGCCTGGGGGTCACTGAAGCTTTCTTT. Amino acids: CASSLGVTEAFF.

V and J are TRBV6-5 and TRBJ2-5, with 12 bases matching TRBD2. The germline CDR1 and CDR2 sequences are MNHEY and SVGAGI. After removal of 4 bases from V and 4 bases from J, the junction contained 1 base not matched to a gene. This CDR3 is built from 14 residues. The CDR3: CASSSGLAGETQYF. The CDR3 DNA follows: TGTGCCAGCAGTTCGGGACTAGCGGGAGAGACCCAGTACTTC.

This clonotype was found many times. The chain joins TRBV18 to TRBJ1-2, with D perhaps matching TRBD1 (6 bases). V lost 2 bases and J lost 4, with 17 bases in between. This CDR3 comprises 16 residues. CDR1 KGHSH and CDR2 LQKENI come from the germline V gene. The CDR3 bases are TGTGCCAGCTCACCAGAAGTGTCAGGGGACCGCTATGGCTACACCTTC. Encoded protein: CASSPEVSGDRYGYTF.

This clonotype was observed a few times. The chain couples TRBV3-1 to TRBJ1-1; D is unresolved. Germline assignment: CDR1 LGHDT and CDR2 YNNKEL (reference sequence). V gave up 4 bases and J gave up 4 bases, with 13 bases separating them. The CDR3 is 14 residues long. The CDR3 sequence is CASSLREGPTEAFF. CDR3 coding DNA: TGTGCCAGCAGCCTCCGGGAGGGCCCCACTGAAGCTTTCTTT.

A few counts support this clonotype. This chain joins TRBV10-3 and TRBJ2-3; possible D gene TRBD1, 7 bases. CDR3 length: 14 residues. V was cut by 4 bases and J by 4 bases, with 12 bases left in between. Germline V CDR1 and CDR2: ENHRY, SYGVKD. The CDR3, as DNA: TGTGCCATCAGTGGTCAGGGGGGCGCAGATACGCAGTATTTT. Amino acid sequence: CAISGQGGADTQYF.

This sequence joins TRBV6-2 or TRBV6-3 and TRBJ1-4, with a possible D match to TRBD1 (5 bases). The CDR3 is made up of 16 amino acids. The V end was cut by 2 bases, the J end by 11 bases, with 21 bases between. Germline lookup yields CDR1 MNHEY and CDR2 SVGEGT. CDR3 nucleotides: TGTGCCAGCAGTTACCCAGGAAGGGGAGGAGGGGTGAAACTGTTTTTT. Its translation is CASSYPGRGGGVKLFF.

This clonotype occurred many times. This chain joins TRBV24-1 and TRBJ2-2; D possibly corresponds to TRBD2 (7 bases). Trimming took off 6 bases at V and 6 bases at J, with 22 bases between the two ends. Germline V gives CDR1 KGHDR, CDR2 SFDVKD. The CDR3 totals 17 residues. DNA for the CDR3: TGTGCCACCAGTACCACCACGGGGGGCCAGGGTGCCGGGGAGCTGTTTTTT. Protein: CATSTTTGGQGAGELFF.

Regarding this clonotype: A junction end diverges from the germline sequence, so it may reflect a read error. This chain links TRBV29-1 with TRBJ2-3; D possibly uses TRBD1 or TRBD2 (5 bases each). CDR3 size: 17 residues. The germline V gene has CDR1 SQVTM and CDR2 ANQGSEA. The CDR3 here is CSGHGVGRPGPTDTQSF. The CDR3, as DNA: TGCAGCGGGCATGGTGTCGGACGCCCGGGGCCCACAGATACGCAGTCTTTT.

This chain links TRBV5-1 with TRBJ2-1; a weak D match, TRBD1 (5 bases). Per the germline V gene, CDR1 is SGHRS and CDR2 is YFSETQ. Deletions cut 0 bases from V and 4 bases from J, with 14 bases between. This CDR3 has 16 residues. The CDR3 bases are TGCGCCAGCAGCTTGGCCGGAGACAGCTTTTACAATGAGCAGTTCTTC. Its protein is CASSLAGDSFYNEQFF.

This sequence joins TRBV12-3 or TRBV12-4 and TRBJ2-5; 9 nucleotides agree with TRBD1. This CDR3 is 18 amino acids long. The CDR3 sequence: CTCSLRRQGVRGQETQYF. CDR3 bases: TGTACCTGCAGTTTACGCCGACAGGGGGTGAGGGGCCAAGAGACCCAGTACTTC.

This clonotype was counted only a few times. The chain recombines TRBV12-3 or TRBV12-4 with TRBJ2-5; D tentatively fits TRBD1 or TRBD2 (5 bases each). Trimming took off 3 bases at V and 3 bases at J, with 14 bases between the two ends. The CDR3 extends over 15 amino acids. The CDR3 loop reads CASSFHGDGKETQYF. The CDR3 nucleotides read TGTGCCAGCAGTTTCCACGGGGACGGGAAAGAGACCCAGTACTTC.